The sequence of this T cell receptor beta chain was determined in a study of shared clonotypes between healthy human individuals. Germline V lookup: CDR1 KGHSH, CDR2 LQKENI. This CDR3 spans 13 amino acids. V was trimmed by 3 bases and J by 6 bases, leaving 12 bases between them. Concerning this clone: Antigen: not known.

Findings and limits, study-wide: Blood was the sole source, and tissue repertoires probably differ.

The sorted-subset replicate PCRs were given approximately 190 ng DNA, which is 30,000 to 35,000 T cell genomes. As processed by the authors: Junction-only immunoSEQ sequences carried no quality scores, so filtering differed. The protocol was immunoSEQ multiplex PCR, while the TCRdb copy is restricted to in-frame clones and leaves out a portion. Clone size and the V and J calls come from that table; the DNA yielded D and trimming. The sample lists about 2 million clones; 95% were seen once. The chain links TRBV18 to TRBJ2-7; D ambiguous. The sequencing input was naive CD4+ T cells sorted from blood. Subset denoted: CD45RA+ positively selected. The receptor comes from a young man in good health. The CDR3 nucleotides read TGTGCCAGCTCACCCCCAGTTGTCCCCGAGCAGTACTTC. This translates into CASSPPVVPEQYF.